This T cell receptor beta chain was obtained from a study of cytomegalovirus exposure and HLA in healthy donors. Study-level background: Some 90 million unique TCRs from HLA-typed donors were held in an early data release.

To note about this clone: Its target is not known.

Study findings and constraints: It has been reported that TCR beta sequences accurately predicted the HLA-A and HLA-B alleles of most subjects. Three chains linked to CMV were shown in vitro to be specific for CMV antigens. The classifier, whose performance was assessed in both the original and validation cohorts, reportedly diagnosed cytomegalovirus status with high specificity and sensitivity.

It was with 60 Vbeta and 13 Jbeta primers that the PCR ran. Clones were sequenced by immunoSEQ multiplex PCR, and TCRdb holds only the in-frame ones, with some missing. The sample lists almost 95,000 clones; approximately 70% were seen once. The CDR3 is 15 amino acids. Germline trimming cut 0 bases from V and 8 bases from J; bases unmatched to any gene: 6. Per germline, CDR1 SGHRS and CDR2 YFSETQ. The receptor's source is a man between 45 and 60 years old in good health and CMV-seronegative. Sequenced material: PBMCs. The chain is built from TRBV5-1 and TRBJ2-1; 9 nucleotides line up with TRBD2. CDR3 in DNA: TGCGCCAGCAGCTTGGGGGGACTAGCCGGCGATGAGCAGTTCTTC. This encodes CASSLGGLAGDEQFF.